Below, 14 T cell receptor beta chains from the same sample are listed, as sequenced in a study of blood T cell repertoires in COVID-19. Sequencing used immunoSEQ multiplex PCR; TCRdb keeps in-frame clones, though not all of them. The table records 200,000 to 250,000 clones, roughly 84% of them present only once. Sequences were obtained from PBMCs or T cells enriched from blood (not recorded which). The source of these receptors is a man aged 25-45 years in a cohort exposed to, infected with or recovered from COVID-19 (not recorded which).

This sequence joins TRBV29-1 and TRBJ2-2; 10 bases fit TRBD2. Unmatched junction bases numbered 3, after V lost 6 bases and J lost 2 bases. This CDR3 region has 14 residues. Per germline, CDR1 SQVTM and CDR2 ANQGSEA. This chain's CDR3 is CSVLAGGNTGELFF. The CDR3 DNA reads as TGCAGCGTCTTAGCGGGAGGTAACACCGGGGAGCTGTTTTTT.

V usage is TRBV3-1 (or the pseudogene TRBV3-2) and J usage is TRBJ2-1; maybe TRBD1 (6 bases). The CDR3 extends over 17 amino acids. Between the trimmed V and J ends, which lost 0 bases and 10 bases, there was a span of 22 bases. Germline CDR1 reads LGHDT; CDR2 reads YNNKEL (reference sequence). The CDR3 nucleotides are TGTGCCAGCAGCCAAGAGGATAGGGACACAGGCGGGCTGGAGCAGTTCTTC. It codes for CASSQEDRDTGGLEQFF.

This clone appeared once. This sequence joins TRBV4-3 and TRBJ1-2; D not resolved. The germline V gene has CDR1 LGHNA and CDR2 YSLEER. Deletions cut 0 bases from V and 4 bases from J, with 9 bases between. This CDR3 contains 14 residues. The CDR3, as DNA: TGCGCCAGCAGCCAAGAATGGGGAGGCTATGGCTACACCTTC. Translation gives CASSQEWGGYGYTF.

The rearrangement links TRBV29-1 to TRBJ2-1; 9 bases line up with TRBD1. Per germline, CDR1 SQVTM and CDR2 ANQGSEA. The J segment lost 9 bases and the V segment lost 5 bases, leaving 8 bases of the junction unmatched. The CDR3 is 13 residues long. In nucleotides, the CDR3 is TGCAGCGTTAAACAGGGGGCGAGGGGTGAGCAGTTCTTC. Translating it yields CSVKQGARGEQFF.

The chain has TRBV6-5 and TRBJ1-3; D possibly corresponds to TRBD1 (5 bases). V lost 4 bases and J 2 bases, leaving 12 bases between the germline ends. This CDR3 has 15 residues. The germline gives CDR1 MNHEY, CDR2 SVGAGI. CDR3 sequence reads: CASSFSDSPGNTIYF. DNA for the CDR3: TGTGCCAGCAGTTTCTCCGACAGCCCTGGAAACACCATATATTTT.

V is TRBV6-6 and J is TRBJ2-7; 7 positions agree with TRBD1. The CDR3 is made up of 17 amino acids. Per germline, CDR1 MNHNY and CDR2 SVGAGI (reference sequence). V lost 5 bases, J lost 1 base, and 14 bases stayed unmatched. The CDR3 sequence: CASSPPATGVGSYEQYF. The DNA for the CDR3 is TGTGCCAGCAGTCCACCGGCAACAGGGGTCGGATCCTACGAGCAGTACTTC.

The V call is TRBV29-1, the J call TRBJ2-2; 11 bases match TRBD2. The CDR3 is 14 amino acids. In germline, CDR1 is SQVTM, CDR2 ANQGSEA. V lost 4 bases to trimming and J lost 7 bases; unmatched junction nucleotides: 5. The CDR3 DNA follows: TGCAGCGTTGTAGCGGGAGGGCCCGGCGGGGAGCTGTTTTTT. This translates into CSVVAGGPGGELFF.

This clone was detected once. V usage is TRBV3-1 (or the pseudogene TRBV3-2) and J usage is TRBJ1-2; 7 bases are a match to TRBD1. Trimming cost V 5 bases and J 6 bases; bases outside gene matches: 6. This CDR3 is 13 amino acids long. From germline, CDR1 is LGHDT and CDR2 YNNKEL (reference sequence). The CDR3 sequence: CASSIGQVDGYTF. For the CDR3, the DNA is TGTGCCAGCAGCATTGGACAGGTGGATGGCTACACCTTC.

This clone showed up many times. The V and J genes are TRBV6-5 and TRBJ2-7; TRBD1 is a possible D gene (6 bases). With 0 bases removed from V and 1 base from J, the gap between germline ends came to 10 bases. The CDR3 totals 15 residues. Germline CDR1 and CDR2: MNHEY and SVGAGI. CDR3 in DNA: TGTGCCAGCAGTTACTCCTTGGACAGTTCCTACGAGCAGTACTTC. Its translation: CASSYSLDSSYEQYF.

The chain employs TRBV5-1 and TRBJ2-7; TRBD1 matches 10 bases. Germline V gene data show CDR1 as SGHRS and CDR2 as YFSETQ. Losses at the gene ends were 0 bases for V and 1 base for J; bases not matched to a gene: 4. The length of the CDR3 is 16 residues. CDR3 protein: CASSLAEDRGSYEQYF. DNA for the CDR3: TGCGCCAGCAGCTTGGCAGAGGACAGGGGGTCCTACGAGCAGTACTTC.

J is TRBJ2-5 and V is TRBV6-2 or TRBV6-3; TRBD2 might be the D (7 bases). CDR1 is MNHEY, CDR2 SVGEGT, per germline. CDR3 length: 19 amino acids. Trimming pared 2 bases from V and 3 bases from J, leaving 25 bases between. CDR3 amino acids: CASSYPPISSRGAKETQYF. The DNA for the CDR3 is TGTGCCAGCAGTTACCCGCCCATTTCCTCTCGGGGGGCAAAAGAGACCCAGTACTTC.

V is TRBV5-4 and J is TRBJ2-7, with 7 bases matching TRBD1. CDR3 length equals 14 residues. Germline V lookup: CDR1 SGHNT, CDR2 YYREEE (reference sequence). V lost 4 bases, J lost 6 bases, and 10 bases stayed unmatched. This CDR3 reads CASSPGQFAAEQYF. CDR3 nucleotide sequence: TGTGCCAGCAGCCCGGGACAGTTTGCTGCCGAGCAGTACTTC.

The gene calls are TRBV27 and TRBJ2-3; unclear D gene. Between the trimmed V and J ends, which lost 1 base and 2 bases, there was a span of 13 bases. Germline CDR1 MNHEY, CDR2 SMNVEV (reference sequence). The CDR3 totals 16 residues. CDR3 sequence reads: CASSLLGSIITDTQYF. The CDR3 DNA is TGTGCCAGCAGTTTATTGGGCAGCATAATCACAGATACGCAGTATTTT.

On this clone itself: Other DNA variants within this sample encode the same CDR3. The V and J genes are TRBV27 and TRBJ1-1, with TRBD1 matching over 7 bases. Germline CDR1 and CDR2: MNHEY and SMNVEV (reference sequence). The V gene end was trimmed by 6 bases and the J gene end by 1 base; junction bases not matched to a gene: 5. The CDR3 has 14 amino acids. CDR3 nucleotides: TGTGCCAGCAGCCCCGGGACAGCGAACACTGAAGCTTTCTTT. Translated: CASSPGTANTEAFF.